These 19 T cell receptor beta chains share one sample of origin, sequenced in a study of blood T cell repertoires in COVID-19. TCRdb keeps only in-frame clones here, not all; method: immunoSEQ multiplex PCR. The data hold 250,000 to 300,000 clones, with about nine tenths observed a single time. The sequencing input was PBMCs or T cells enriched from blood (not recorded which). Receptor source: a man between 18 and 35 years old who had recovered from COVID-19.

DNA of the CDR3: TGTGCCAGCAGCCGTTTTTCAGGGGGCACTGAAGCTTTCTTT. Its translation: CASSRFSGGTEAFF. The V call is TRBV14, the J call TRBJ1-1; TRBD1 matches 7 bases. With V trimmed by 4 bases and J by 4 bases, 6 bases remained unmatched. Germline assignment: CDR1 SGHDN and CDR2 FVKESK. This CDR3 has 14 residues.

The CDR3 DNA reads TGCAGTGCTAGTGGGGCGAACACTGAAGCTTTCTTT. This translates into CSASGANTEAFF. The V gene is TRBV20-1, the J gene TRBJ1-1; TRBD1 might be the D (5 bases). CDR3 length: 12 residues. Deletions cut 3 bases from V and 1 base from J, with 6 bases between. In germline, CDR1 is DFQATT, CDR2 SNEGSKA (reference sequence).

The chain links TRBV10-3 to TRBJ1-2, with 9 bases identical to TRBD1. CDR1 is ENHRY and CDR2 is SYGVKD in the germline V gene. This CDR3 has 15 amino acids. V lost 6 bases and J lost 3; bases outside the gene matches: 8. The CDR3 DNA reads TGTGCCATCAGCCAGGGACAGGGAACGGACTATGGCTACACCTTC. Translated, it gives CAISQGQGTDYGYTF.

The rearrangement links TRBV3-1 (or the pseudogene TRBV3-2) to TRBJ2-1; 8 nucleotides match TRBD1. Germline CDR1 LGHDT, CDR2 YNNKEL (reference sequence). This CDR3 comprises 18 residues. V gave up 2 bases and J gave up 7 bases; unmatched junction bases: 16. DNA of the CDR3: TGTGCCAGCAGCCAAATAGCAAGAGCGGACAGGGTTGGGAATGAGCAGTTCTTC. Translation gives CASSQIARADRVGNEQFF.

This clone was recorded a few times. CDR3 in DNA: TGTGCCAGCAGTTTAAGGGCAGGGGGTAGCGACGAGCAGTACTTC. Translated, it gives CASSLRAGGSDEQYF. The genes are TRBV27 and TRBJ2-7, with 7 bases that match TRBD1. CDR3 length equals 15 residues. Germline-derived CDR1 and CDR2 are MNHEY and SMNVEV (reference sequence). The ends lost 2 bases at V and 5 bases at J; junction bases unmatched: 9.

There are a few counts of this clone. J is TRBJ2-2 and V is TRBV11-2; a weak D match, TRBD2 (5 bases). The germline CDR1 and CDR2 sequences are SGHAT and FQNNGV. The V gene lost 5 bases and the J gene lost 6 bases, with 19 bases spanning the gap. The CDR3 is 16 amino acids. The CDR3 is CASSPRARGSPGELFF. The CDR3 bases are TGTGCCAGCAGCCCCCGGGCAAGAGGGTCCCCCGGGGAGCTGTTTTTT.

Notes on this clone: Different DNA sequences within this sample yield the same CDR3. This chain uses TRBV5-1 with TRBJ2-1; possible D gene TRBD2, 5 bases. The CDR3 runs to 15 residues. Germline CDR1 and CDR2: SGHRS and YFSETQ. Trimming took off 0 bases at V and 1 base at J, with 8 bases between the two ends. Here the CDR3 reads CASSLVSGSYNEQFF. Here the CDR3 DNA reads TGCGCCAGCAGCTTGGTTTCGGGGTCCTACAATGAGCAGTTCTTC.

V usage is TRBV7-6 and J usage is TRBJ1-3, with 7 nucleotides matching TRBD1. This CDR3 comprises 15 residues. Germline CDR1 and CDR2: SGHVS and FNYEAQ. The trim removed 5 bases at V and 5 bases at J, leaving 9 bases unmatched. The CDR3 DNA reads TGTGCCAGCAGCCCACTTCGGGGACAGAGAAACACCATATATTTT. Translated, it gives CASSPLRGQRNTIYF.

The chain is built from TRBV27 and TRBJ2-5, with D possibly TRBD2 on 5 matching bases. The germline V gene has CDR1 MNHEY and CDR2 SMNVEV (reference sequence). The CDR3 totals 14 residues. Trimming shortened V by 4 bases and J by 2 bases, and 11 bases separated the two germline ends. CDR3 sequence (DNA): TGTGCCAGCAGTTCGGGAAGCACACAAGAGACCCAGTACTTC. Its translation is CASSSGSTQETQYF.

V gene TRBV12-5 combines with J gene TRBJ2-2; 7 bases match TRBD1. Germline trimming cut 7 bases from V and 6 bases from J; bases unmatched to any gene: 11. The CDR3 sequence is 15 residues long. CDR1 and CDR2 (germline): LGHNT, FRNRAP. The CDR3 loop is CASAAAETGSGELFF. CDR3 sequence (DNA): TGTGCTAGTGCCGCTGCCGAGACAGGGTCCGGGGAGCTGTTTTTT.

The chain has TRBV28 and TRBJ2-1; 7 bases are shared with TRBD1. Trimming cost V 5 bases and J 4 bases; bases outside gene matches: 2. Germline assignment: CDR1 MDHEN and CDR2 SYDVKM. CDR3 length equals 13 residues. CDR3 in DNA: TGTGCCAGCAGTGGGGGACAGTACAATGAGCAGTTCTTC. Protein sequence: CASSGGQYNEQFF.

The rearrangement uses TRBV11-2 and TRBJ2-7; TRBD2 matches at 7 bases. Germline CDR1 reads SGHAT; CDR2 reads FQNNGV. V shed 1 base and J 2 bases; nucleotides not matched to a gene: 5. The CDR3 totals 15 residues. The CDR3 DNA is TGTGCCAGCAGCTTAGGCGAGCGGGGTCCCTACGAGCAGTACTTC. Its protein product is CASSLGERGPYEQYF.

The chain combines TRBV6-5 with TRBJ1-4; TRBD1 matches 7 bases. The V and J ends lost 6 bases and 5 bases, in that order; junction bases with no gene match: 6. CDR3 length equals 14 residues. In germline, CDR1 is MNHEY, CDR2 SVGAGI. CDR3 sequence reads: CASSMTGQNEKLFF. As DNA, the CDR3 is TGTGCCAGCAGCATGACGGGACAGAATGAAAAACTGTTTTTT.

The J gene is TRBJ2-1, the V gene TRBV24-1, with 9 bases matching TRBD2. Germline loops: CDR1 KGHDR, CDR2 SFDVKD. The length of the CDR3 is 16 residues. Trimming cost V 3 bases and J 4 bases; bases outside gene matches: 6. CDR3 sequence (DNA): TGTGCCACCAGTGATGTAGCGGGAGAAACTTACAATGAGCAGTTCTTC. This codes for CATSDVAGETYNEQFF.

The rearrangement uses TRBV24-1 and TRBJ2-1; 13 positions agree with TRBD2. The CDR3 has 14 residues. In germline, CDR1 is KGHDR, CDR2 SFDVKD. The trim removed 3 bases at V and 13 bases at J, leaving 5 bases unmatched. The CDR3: CATSDGTSGIRQFF. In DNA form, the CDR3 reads TGTGCCACCAGTGATGGGACTAGCGGGATACGTCAGTTCTTC.

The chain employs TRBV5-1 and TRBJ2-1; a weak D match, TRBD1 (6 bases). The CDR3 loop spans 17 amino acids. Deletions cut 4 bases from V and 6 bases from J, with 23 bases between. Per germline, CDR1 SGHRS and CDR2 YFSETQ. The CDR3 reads CASSQSVTGPVGNEQFF. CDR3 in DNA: TGCGCCAGCAGCCAGAGCGTGACAGGACCTGTAGGCAATGAGCAGTTCTTC.

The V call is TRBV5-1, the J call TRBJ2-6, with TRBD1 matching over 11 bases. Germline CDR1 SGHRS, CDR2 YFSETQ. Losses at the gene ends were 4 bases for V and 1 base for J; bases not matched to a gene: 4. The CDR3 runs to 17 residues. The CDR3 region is CASSSGQGASGANVLTF. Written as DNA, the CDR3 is TGCGCCAGCAGCAGTGGACAGGGGGCGTCTGGGGCCAACGTCCTGACTTTC.

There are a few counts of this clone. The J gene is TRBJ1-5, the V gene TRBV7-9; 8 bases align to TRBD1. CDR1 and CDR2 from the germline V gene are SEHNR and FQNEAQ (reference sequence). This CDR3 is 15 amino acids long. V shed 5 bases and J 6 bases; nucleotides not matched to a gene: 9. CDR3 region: CASSIGQGVAQPQHF. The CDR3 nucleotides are TGTGCCAGCAGCATAGGACAGGGAGTAGCTCAGCCCCAGCATTTT.

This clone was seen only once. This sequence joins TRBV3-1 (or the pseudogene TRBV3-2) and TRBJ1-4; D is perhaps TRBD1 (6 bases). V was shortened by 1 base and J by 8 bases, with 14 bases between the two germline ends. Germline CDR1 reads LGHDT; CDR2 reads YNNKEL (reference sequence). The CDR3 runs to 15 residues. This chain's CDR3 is CASSQVRGAWEKLFF. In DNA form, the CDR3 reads TGTGCCAGCAGCCAAGTCCGGGGGGCTTGGGAAAAACTGTTTTTT.